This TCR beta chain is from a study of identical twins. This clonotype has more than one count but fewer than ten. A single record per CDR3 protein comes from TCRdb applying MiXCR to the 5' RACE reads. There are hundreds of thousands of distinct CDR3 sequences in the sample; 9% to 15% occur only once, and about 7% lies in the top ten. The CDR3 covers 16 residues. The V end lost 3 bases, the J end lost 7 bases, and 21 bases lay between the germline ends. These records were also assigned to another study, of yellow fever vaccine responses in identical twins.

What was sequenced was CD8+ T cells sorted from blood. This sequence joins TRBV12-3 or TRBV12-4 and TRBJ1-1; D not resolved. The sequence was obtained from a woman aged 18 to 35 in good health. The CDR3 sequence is CASSFWPDGLEDEAFF. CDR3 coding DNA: TGTGCCAGCAGTTTCTGGCCAGATGGGCTGGAGGATGAAGCTTTCTTT.